This T cell receptor (beta chain) was sequenced for a study of OX40 agonist ivuxolimab in advanced cancers. At the level of the study: Ivuxolimab, an agonist antibody against OX40 (CD134), was given to patients.

Measured with immunoSEQ multiplex PCR; TCRdb has only the in-frame clones, and not every one. The repertoire holds roughly 93,000 clones, with roughly four fifths as singletons. The CDR3 contains 14 residues. With 6 bases clipped from V and 1 base from J, the junction kept 5 bases outside the gene matches. Per the germline V gene, CDR1 is MNHNS and CDR2 is SASEGT. The source of this sequence is an adult with an advanced solid tumor such as melanoma, head and neck, liver or kidney cancer. Source: CD4+ or CD8+ T cells sorted from blood, taken in a trial of the OX40 agonist ivuxolimab. The chain is built from TRBV6-1 and TRBJ1-1, with TRBD1 matching 7 bases. CDR3 nucleotides: TGTGCCAGCAGCGTGGGACAGAGGAACACTGAAGCTTTCTTT. Its protein product is CASSVGQRNTEAFF.